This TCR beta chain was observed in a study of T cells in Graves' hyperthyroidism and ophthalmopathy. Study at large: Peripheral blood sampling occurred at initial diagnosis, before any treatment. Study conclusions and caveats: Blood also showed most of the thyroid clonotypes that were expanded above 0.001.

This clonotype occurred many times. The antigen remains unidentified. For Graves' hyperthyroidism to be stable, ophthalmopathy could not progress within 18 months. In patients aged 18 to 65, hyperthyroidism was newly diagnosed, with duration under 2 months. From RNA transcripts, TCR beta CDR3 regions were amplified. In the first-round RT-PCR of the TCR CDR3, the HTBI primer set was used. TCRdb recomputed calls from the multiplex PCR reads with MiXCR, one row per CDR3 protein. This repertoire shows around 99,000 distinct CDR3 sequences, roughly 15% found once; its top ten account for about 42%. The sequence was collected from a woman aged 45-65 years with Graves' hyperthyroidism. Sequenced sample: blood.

CDR3 amino acids: CASRGEGYGYTF. The CDR3 DNA reads TGTGCCAGCAGGGGTGAGGGATATGGCTACACCTTC. The chain combines TRBV7-9 with TRBJ1-2; D ambiguous. Trimming took 6 bases from V and 5 from J, leaving 10 bases between them. CDR1 and CDR2 from the germline V gene are SEHNR and FQNEAQ (reference sequence). The CDR3 sequence is 12 residues long.